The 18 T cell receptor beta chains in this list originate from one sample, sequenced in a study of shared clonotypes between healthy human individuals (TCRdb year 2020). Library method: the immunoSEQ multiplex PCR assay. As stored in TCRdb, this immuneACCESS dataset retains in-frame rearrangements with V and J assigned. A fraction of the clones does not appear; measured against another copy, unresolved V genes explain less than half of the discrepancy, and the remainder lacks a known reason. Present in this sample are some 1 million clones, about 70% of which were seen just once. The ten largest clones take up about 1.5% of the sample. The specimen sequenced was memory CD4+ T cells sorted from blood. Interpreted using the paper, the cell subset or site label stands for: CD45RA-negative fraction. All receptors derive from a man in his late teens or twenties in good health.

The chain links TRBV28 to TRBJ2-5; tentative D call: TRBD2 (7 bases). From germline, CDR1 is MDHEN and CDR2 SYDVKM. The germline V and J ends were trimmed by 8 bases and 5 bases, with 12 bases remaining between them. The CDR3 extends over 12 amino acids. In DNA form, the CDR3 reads TGTGCCAGCGCCGGGGGGCGGGAGACCCAGTACTTC. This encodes CASAGGRETQYF.

CDR3 sequence reads: CSATSLNEQYF. The CDR3 nucleotides are TGCAGTGCGACTAGTTTAAACGAGCAGTACTTC. V and J are TRBV20-1 and TRBJ2-5; weak D call: TRBD2 (6 bases). The DNA end is a closer match to TRBJ2-7, so the J assignment may be wrong. The CDR3 runs to 11 residues. Germline-derived CDR1 and CDR2 are DFQATT and SNEGSKA (reference sequence).

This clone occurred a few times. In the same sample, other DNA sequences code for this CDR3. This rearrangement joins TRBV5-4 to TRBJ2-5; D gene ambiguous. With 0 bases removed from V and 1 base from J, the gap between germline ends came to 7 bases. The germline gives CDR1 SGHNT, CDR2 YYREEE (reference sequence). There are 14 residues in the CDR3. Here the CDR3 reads CASSLGHLQETQYF. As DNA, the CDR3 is TGTGCCAGCAGCTTGGGACATCTCCAAGAGACCCAGTACTTC.

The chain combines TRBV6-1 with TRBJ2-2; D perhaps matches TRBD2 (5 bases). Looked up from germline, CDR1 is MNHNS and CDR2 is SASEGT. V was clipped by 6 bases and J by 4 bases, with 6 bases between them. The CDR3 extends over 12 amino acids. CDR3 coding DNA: TGTGCCAGCAGGAGGGCCACCGGGGAGCTGTTTTTT. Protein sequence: CASRRATGELFF.

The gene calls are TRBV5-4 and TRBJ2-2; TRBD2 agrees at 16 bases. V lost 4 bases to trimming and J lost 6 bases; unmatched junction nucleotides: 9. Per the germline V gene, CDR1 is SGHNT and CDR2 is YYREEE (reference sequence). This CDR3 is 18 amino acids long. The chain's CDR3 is CASSASGTSGRASGELFF. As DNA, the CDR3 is TGTGCCAGCAGCGCCTCCGGGACTAGCGGGAGGGCTTCCGGGGAGCTGTTTTTT.

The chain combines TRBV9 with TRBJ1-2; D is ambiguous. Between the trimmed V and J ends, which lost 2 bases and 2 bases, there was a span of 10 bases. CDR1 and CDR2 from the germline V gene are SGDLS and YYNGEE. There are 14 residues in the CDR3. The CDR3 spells CASSVGMTNYGYTF. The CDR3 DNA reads TGTGCCAGCAGCGTCGGGATGACGAACTATGGCTACACCTTC.

For the CDR3, the DNA is TGTGCCAGCAGTGGACCACCGGGACAGGGCCCACGCTATAATTCACCCCTCCACTTT. Its protein product is CASSGPPGQGPRYNSPLHF. This chain links TRBV6-1 with TRBJ1-6; TRBD1 matches 9 bases. Trimming removed 4 bases from V and 3 bases from J; junction bases left unmatched: 13. The length of the CDR3 is 19 residues. From germline, CDR1 is MNHNS and CDR2 SASEGT.

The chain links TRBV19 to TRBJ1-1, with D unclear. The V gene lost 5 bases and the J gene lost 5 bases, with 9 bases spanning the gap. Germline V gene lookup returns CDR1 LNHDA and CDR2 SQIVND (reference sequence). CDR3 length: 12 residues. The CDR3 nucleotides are TGTGCCAGTAGTTTCTTGGCTACTGAAGCTTTCTTT. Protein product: CASSFLATEAFF.

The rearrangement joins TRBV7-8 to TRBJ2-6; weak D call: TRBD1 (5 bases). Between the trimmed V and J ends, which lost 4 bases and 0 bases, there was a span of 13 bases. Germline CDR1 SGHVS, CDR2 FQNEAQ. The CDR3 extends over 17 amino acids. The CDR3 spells CASSWGRERSGANVLTF. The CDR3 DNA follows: TGTGCCAGCAGCTGGGGCCGAGAGCGCTCTGGGGCCAACGTCCTGACTTTC.

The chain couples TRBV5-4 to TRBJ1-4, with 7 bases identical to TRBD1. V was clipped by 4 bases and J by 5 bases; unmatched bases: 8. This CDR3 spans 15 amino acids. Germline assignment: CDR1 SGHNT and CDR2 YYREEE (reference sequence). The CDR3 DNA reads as TGTGCCAGCAGCCAGGGGGGGGTAGGGAATGAAAAACTGTTTTTT. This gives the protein CASSQGGVGNEKLFF.

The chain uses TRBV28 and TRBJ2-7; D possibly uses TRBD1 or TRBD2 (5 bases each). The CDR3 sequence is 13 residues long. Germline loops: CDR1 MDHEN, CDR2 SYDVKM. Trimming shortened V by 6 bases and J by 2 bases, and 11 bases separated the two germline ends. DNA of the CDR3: TGTGCCAGCAGCTCGGGACCGACCTACGAGCAGTACTTC. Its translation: CASSSGPTYEQYF. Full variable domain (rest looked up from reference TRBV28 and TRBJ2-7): DVKVTQSSRYLVKRTGEKVFLECVQDMDHENMFWYRQDPGLGLRLIYFSYDVKMKEKGDIPEGYSVSREKKERFSLILESASTNQTSMYLCASSSGPTYEQYFGPGTRLTVT.

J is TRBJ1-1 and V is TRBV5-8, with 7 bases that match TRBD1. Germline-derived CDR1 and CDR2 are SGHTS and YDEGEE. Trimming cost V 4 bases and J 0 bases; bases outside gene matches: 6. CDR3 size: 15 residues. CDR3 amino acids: CASSRTGLMNTEAFF. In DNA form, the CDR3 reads TGTGCCAGCAGCCGGACAGGTCTTATGAACACTGAAGCTTTCTTT.

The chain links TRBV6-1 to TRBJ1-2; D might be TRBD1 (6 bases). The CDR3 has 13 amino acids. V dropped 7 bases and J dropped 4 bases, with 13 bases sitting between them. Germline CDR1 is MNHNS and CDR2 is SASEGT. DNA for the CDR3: TGTGCCAGCAACCTACAGGGTAGCTATGGCTACACCTTC. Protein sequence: CASNLQGSYGYTF.

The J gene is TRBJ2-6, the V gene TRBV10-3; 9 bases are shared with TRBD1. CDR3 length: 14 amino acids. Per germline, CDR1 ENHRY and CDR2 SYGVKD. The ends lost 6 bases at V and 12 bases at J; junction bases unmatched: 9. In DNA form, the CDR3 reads TGTGCCATCAGGGACCGGGACAGGGACGGCGTCCTGACTTTC. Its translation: CAIRDRDRDGVLTF.

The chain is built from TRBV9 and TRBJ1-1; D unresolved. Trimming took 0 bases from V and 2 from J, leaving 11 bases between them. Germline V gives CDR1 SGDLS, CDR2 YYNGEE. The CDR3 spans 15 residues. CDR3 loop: CASSVGRAINTEAFF. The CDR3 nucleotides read TGTGCCAGCAGCGTAGGAAGGGCGATTAACACTGAAGCTTTCTTT.

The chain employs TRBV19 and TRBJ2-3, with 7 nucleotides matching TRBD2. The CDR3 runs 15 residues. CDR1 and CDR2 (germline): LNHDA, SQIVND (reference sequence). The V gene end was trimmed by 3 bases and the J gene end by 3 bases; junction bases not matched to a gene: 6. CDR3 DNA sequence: TGTGCCAGTAGTATTCAGGGCGGGAGTACAGATACGCAGTATTTT. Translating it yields CASSIQGGSTDTQYF. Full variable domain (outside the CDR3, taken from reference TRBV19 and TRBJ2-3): DGGITQSPKYLFRKEGQNVTLSCEQNLNHDAMYWYRQDPGQGLRLIYYSQIVNDFQKGDIAEGYSVSREKKESFPLTVTSAQKNPTAFYLCASSIQGGSTDTQYFGPGTRLTVL.

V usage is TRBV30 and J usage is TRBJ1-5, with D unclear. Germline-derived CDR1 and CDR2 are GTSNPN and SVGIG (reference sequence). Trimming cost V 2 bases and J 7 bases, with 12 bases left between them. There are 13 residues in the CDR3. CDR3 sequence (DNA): TGTGCCTGGAGTCACCGGGAAGCGCAGCCCCAGCATTTT. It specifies CAWSHREAQPQHF.

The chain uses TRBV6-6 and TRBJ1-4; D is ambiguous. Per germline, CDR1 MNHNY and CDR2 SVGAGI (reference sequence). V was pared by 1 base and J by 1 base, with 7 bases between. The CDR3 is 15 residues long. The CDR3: CASSYLGLTNEKLFF. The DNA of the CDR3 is TGTGCCAGCAGTTACTTGGGTTTAACTAATGAAAAACTGTTTTTT.